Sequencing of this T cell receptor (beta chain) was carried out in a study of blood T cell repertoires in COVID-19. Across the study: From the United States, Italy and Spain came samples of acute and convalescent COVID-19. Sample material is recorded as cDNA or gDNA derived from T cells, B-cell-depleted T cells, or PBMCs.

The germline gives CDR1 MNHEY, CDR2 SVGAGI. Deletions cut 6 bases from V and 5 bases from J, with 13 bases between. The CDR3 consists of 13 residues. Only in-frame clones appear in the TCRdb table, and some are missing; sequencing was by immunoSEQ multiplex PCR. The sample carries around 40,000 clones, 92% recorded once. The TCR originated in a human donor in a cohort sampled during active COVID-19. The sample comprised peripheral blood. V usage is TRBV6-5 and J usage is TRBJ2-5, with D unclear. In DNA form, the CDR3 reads TGTGCCAGCAGCCGCGCGGTCGGCGAGACCCAGTACTTC. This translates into CASSRAVGETQYF.